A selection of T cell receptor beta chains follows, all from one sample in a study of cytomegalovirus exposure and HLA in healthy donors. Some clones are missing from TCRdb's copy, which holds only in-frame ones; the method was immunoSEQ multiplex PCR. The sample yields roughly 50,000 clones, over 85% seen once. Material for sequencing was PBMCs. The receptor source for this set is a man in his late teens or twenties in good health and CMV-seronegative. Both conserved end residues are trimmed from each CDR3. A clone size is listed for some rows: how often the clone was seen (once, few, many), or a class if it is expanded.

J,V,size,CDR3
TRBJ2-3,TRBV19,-,ASSIVRDSGTDTQY
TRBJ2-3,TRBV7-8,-,ASSSAGRGEADTQY
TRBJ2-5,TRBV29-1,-,SGEGQSRETQY
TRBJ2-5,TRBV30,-,AWSLGHQEQETQY
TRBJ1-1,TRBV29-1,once,SVATEPNTEAF
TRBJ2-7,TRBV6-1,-,ASSAGQGMSSYEQY
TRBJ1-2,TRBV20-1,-,SAPVNYGYT
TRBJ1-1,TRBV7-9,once,ASSLGDRSMNTEAF
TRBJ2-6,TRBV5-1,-,ASSARGDGREGRHSGANVLT
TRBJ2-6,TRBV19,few,ASSPVPGANVLT
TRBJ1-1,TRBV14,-,ASSPRQTNTEAF
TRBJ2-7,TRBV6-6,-,ASSRDDIDSYEQY
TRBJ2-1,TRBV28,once,ASGSPVASGRDNEQF
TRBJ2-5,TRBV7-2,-,ASSAGIWETQY
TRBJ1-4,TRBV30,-,AWSVQAGSEKLF
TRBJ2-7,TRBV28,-,ASSSTTENYEQY
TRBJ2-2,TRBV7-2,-,ASSLNPWTSGNTGELF
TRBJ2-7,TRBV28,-,ASSLTSYEQY
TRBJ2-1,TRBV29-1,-,SVVLPYRLAGGLGNEQF
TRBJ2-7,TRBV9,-,ASSVGSDRYYEQY
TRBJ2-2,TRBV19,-,ASSEDLTNTGELF
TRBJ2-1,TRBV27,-,ASSAWGRDYNEQF
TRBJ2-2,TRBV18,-,ASSLAGLKRIGELF
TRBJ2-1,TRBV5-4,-,ASSWGTSGSSYNEQF
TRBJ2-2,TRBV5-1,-,ASSPGGTNTGELF
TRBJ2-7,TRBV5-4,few,ASSPGTGTYEQY
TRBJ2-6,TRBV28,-,ASIGGFSWVQVTGANVLT
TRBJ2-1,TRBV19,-,ASRTSGSTTEQF
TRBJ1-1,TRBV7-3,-,ASSPGANTEAF
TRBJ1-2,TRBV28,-,ASSYGGAGSHGYT
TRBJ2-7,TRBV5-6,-,ASSLVGQAENEQY
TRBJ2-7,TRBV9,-,ASSVVIVRITYEQY
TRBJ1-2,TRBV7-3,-,ASSFGTVYGYT
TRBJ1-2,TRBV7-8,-,ASSFGTGNGYT
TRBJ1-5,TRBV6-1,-,ASTGQTSNQPQH
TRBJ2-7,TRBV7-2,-,ASSVPGYEQY
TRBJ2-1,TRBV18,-,ASSPQQGNEQF
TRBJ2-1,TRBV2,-,ASSEMRPEQF
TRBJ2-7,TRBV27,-,ASRPQRSSGEQY
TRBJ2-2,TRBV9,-,ASRGLANTGELF
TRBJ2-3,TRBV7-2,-,ASSRQGSVGDTQY
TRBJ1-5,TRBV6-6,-,ASIRTGALSNQPQH
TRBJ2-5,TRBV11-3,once,ASSLLSGPRRETQY
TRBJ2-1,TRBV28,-,ASGLYNEQF
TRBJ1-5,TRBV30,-,AWSVGKGQPQH
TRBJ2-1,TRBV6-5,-,ASSYDSNEQF
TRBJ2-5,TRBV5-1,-,ASSLGGTAGFESQY
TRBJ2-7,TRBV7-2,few,ASSFNGDTYEQY
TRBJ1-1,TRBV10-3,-,AISESPRGLNTEAF
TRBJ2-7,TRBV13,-,ASSLGQGGAYEQY
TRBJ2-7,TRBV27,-,ASSRLAGLYEQY
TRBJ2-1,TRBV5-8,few,ASSYDGSSYNEQF
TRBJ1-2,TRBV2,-,ASDRGASGYT
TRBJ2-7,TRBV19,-,ASSALPGQGSHEQY
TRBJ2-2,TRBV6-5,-,ASSYGPGTGELF